This T cell receptor beta chain was sequenced for a study of blood T cell repertoires in COVID-19. Study details: PBMCs, B-cell-depleted T cells, or T cells were the source of the cDNA or gDNA that made up the material.

The repertoire was sequenced with immunoSEQ multiplex PCR; TCRdb's copy has only in-frame clones and lacks some. The data hold 200,000 to 250,000 clones, with about three quarters observed a single time. This clone was picked up a small number of times. This CDR3 is built from 12 residues. Germline V gene lookup returns CDR1 LGHDT and CDR2 YNNKEL (reference sequence). Trimming stripped 0 bases from V and 11 bases from J, with 10 bases between. This clonotype originated in a woman aged 70 to 79 with acute or convalescent COVID-19. Sequenced input: peripheral blood. The chain couples TRBV3-1 (or the pseudogene TRBV3-2) to TRBJ1-1, with D possibly TRBD1 on 6 matching bases. This chain's CDR3 is CASSQDPGAAFF. DNA of the CDR3: TGTGCCAGCAGCCAAGACCCAGGGGCGGCTTTCTTT.